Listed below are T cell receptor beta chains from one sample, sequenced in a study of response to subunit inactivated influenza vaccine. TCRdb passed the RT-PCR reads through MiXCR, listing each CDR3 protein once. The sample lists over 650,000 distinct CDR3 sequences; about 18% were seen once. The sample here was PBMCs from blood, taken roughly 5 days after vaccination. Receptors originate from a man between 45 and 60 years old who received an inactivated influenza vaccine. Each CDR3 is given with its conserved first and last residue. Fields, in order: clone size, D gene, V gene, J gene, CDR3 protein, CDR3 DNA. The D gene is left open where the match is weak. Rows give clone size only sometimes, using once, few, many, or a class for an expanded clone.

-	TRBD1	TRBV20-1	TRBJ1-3	CSAARDSSGNTIYF	TGCAGTGCCGCCCGGGACAGCTCTGGAAACACCATATATTTT
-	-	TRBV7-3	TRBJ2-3	CASSFEVRDTQYF	TGTGCCAGCAGCTTTGAGGTCAGGGATACGCAGTATTTT
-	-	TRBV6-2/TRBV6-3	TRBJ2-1	CASSYPQNTKEFF	TGTGCCAGCAGTTACCCACAAAACACCAAAGAGTTCTTC
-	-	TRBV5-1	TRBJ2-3	CASSLAPGRTDTQYF	TGCGCCAGCAGCTTGGCGCCCGGGCGCACAGATACGCAGTATTTT
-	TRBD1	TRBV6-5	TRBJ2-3	CASSLQGTGLLDTQYF	TGTGCCAGCAGTTTGCAAGGGACAGGATTGCTAGATACGCAGTATTTT
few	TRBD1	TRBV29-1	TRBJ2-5	CSVRDRDQETQYF	TGCAGCGTGAGGGACAGGGATCAAGAGACCCAGTACTTC
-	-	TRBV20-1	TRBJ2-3	CSARGLEGIDTQYF	TGCAGTGCTAGAGGACTAGAGGGAATAGATACGCAGTATTTT
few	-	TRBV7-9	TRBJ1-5	CASSLEMAGNQPQHF	TGTGCCAGCAGCTTAGAAATGGCGGGCAATCAGCCCCAGCATTTT
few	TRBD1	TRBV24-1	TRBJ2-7	CATSDPSRDRFYEQYF	TGTGCCACCAGTGATCCCTCCCGGGACAGGTTCTACGAGCAGTACTTC
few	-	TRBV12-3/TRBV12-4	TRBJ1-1	CASSFGTASEAFF	TGTGCCAGCAGTTTTGGGACGGCTTCTGAAGCTTTCTTT
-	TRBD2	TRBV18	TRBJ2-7	CASSPGLAGDNVGQYF	TGTGCCAGCTCACCGGGACTAGCGGGAGACAACGTCGGGCAGTACTTC
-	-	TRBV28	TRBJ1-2	CASSPITGRNYGYTF	TGTGCCAGCAGTCCAATCACGGGACGTAACTATGGCTACACCTTC
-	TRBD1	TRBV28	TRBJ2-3	CASSSPGTGNTQYF	TGTGCCAGCAGTTCGCCGGGGACAGGGAATACGCAGTATTTT
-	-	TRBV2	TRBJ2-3	CADGGDFTDTQYF	TGTGCCGACGGCGGGGACTTCACAGATACGCAGTATTTT
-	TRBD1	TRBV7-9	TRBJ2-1	CASSPLLYRTGGFEQFF	TGTGCCAGCAGCCCCTTATTATATAGGACAGGGGGCTTTGAGCAGTTCTTC
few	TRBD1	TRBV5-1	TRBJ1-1	CASSVQDRGLTEAFF	TGCGCCAGCAGCGTTCAGGACAGGGGGCTCACTGAAGCTTTCTTT
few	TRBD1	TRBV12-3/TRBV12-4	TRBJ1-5	CASSLGQGALQPQHF	TGTGCCAGCAGTTTAGGACAGGGGGCACTTCAGCCCCAGCATTTT
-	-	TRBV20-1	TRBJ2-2	CCARGFSGRNTGELFF	TGCTGTGCTAGAGGATTCTCTGGTAGGAACACCGGGGAGCTGTTTTTT
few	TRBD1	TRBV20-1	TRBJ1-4	CSYRGRNEKLFF	TGCAGTTACAGGGGGCGTAATGAAAAACTGTTTTTT
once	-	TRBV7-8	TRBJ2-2	CASSLGITGPTGELFF	TGTGCCAGCAGCTTAGGGATCACCGGACCCACCGGGGAGCTGTTTTTT
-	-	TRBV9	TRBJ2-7	CASSVDPQDVYEQYF	TGTGCCAGCAGCGTAGATCCCCAAGACGTCTACGAGCAGTACTTC
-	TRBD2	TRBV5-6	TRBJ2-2	CASSLVAGRGTYANTGELFF	TGTGCCAGCAGCTTGGTGGCAGGGAGGGGAACATACGCGAACACCGGGGAGCTGTTTTTT
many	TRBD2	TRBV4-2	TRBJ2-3	CASSQASGSSDTQYF	TGTGCCAGCAGCCAAGCCAGCGGGAGCTCAGATACGCAGTATTTT
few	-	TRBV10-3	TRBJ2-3	CAISESRGTQYF	TGTGCCATCAGTGAGTCAAGGGGTACGCAGTATTTT
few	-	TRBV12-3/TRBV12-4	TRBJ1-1	CASSAGAQVGNTEAFF	TGTGCCAGCAGTGCGGGGGCACAGGTTGGGAACACTGAAGCTTTCTTT
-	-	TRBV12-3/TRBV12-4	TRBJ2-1	CASRGLSGQTYNEQFF	TGTGCCAGCAGGGGGTTGAGCGGACAAACCTACAATGAGCAGTTCTTC
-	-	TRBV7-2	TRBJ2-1	CASSSTTRPEGQFF	TGTGCCAGCAGTAGTACCACTAGACCCGAGGGGCAGTTCTTC
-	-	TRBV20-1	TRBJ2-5	CSALPGLEETQYF	TGCAGTGCTCTTCCGGGGCTCGAAGAGACCCAGTACTTC
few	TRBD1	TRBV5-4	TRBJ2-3	CASSLSPRTGSGDTQYF	TGTGCCAGCAGCTTGTCACCCAGGACAGGGTCGGGAGATACGCAGTATTTT
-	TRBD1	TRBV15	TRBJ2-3	CATSMRDRRSTDTQYF	TGTGCCACCAGCATGAGGGACAGGAGAAGCACAGATACGCAGTATTTT
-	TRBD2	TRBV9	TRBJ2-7	CASSRTSGRDLSYEQYF	TGTGCCAGCAGCCGGACTAGCGGGAGAGACCTATCCTACGAGCAGTACTTC
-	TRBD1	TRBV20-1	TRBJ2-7	CSAITGTGLYEQYF	TGCAGTGCTATAACCGGGACAGGACTGTACGAGCAGTACTTC
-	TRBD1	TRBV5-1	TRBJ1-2	CASSAGQFGYTF	TGCGCCAGCAGCGCGGGACAGTTTGGCTACACCTTC
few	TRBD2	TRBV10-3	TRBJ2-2	CAIRLAANTGELFF	TGTGCCATCAGGCTAGCGGCGAACACCGGGGAGCTGTTTTTT
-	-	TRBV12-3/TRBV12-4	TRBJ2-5	CASSLSGTRETQYF	TGTGCCAGCAGTTTAAGTGGGACTCGAGAGACCCAGTACTTC
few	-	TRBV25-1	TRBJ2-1	CASSEWGRYNEQFF	TGTGCCAGCAGTGAATGGGGCCGCTACAATGAGCAGTTCTTC
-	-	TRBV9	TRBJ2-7	CASSLGSPSDGPYEQYF	TGTGCCAGCAGCCTAGGGTCCCCCTCCGACGGACCCTACGAGCAGTACTTC
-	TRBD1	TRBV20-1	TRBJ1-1	CSARAGGIWGTEAFF	TGCAGTGCCAGGGCAGGGGGCATTTGGGGGACTGAAGCTTTCTTT
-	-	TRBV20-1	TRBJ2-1	CSAREGLNEQFF	TGCAGTGCTAGAGAAGGCCTTAATGAGCAGTTCTTC
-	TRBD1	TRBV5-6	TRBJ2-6	CASSLPSGQFLSGANVLTF	TGTGCCAGCAGCTTGCCGTCGGGACAGTTCCTCTCTGGGGCCAACGTCCTGACTTTC
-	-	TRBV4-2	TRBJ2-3	CASSRKGAGLAPDTQYF	TGTGCCAGCAGCCGAAAAGGGGCGGGCCTTGCTCCAGATACGCAGTATTTT
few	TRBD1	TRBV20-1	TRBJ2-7	CSARRDSPGEQYF	TGCAGTGCTAGAAGGGACAGCCCGGGAGAGCAGTACTTC
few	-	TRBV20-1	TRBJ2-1	CSARDLRTPGTEQFF	TGCAGTGCTAGAGATCTTCGGACGCCGGGTACTGAGCAGTTCTTC
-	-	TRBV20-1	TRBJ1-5	CSARARWAVSNQPQHF	TGCAGTGCTAGAGCCCGATGGGCGGTTAGCAATCAGCCCCAGCATTTT
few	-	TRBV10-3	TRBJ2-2	CAISDNGGKNTGELFF	TGTGCCATCAGTGACAACGGGGGAAAGAACACCGGGGAGCTGTTTTTT
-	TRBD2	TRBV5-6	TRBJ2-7	CASSRPGTSGSSYEQYF	TGTGCCAGCAGCAGACCCGGGACTAGCGGGAGCTCCTACGAGCAGTACTTC
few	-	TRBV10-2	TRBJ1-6	CASSEVLMGSPLHF	TGCGCCAGCAGTGAGGTCCTGATGGGTTCACCCCTCCACTTT
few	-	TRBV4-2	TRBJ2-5	CASSQDAGGKETQYF	TGTGCCAGCAGCCAAGACGCTGGCGGAAAAGAGACCCAGTACTTC
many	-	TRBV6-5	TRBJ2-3	CASSYSTGQSDTQYF	TGTGCCAGCAGTTACTCGACGGGGCAATCAGATACGCAGTATTTT